This T cell receptor beta chain appears in the sequencing data of a study of T cells in Graves' hyperthyroidism and ophthalmopathy. The TCR beta CDR3 regions underwent amplification using RNA transcripts as the source. When the TCR CDR3 underwent first-round RT-PCR, the HTBI primer set was used. TCRdb redid the calling of the multiplex PCR reads with MiXCR, one entry per CDR3 protein. The sample yields hundreds of thousands of distinct CDR3 sequences, over 12% seen once. This CDR3 comprises 14 residues. The V end was cut by 0 bases, the J end by 1 base, with 7 bases between. CDR1 SGHNT and CDR2 YYREEE come from the germline V gene (reference sequence). The PBMCs studied were ones that came from roughly 9.4 ml fresh peripheral blood.

Sequences were obtained from blood. This receptor was taken from a man between 18 and 29 years old with Graves' ophthalmopathy. V and J are TRBV5-4 and TRBJ1-2; tentatively, D is TRBD1 (5 bases). CDR3 sequence (DNA): TGTGCCAGCAGCTTGGATGACAGTAACTATGGCTACACCTTC. Protein: CASSLDDSNYGYTF.